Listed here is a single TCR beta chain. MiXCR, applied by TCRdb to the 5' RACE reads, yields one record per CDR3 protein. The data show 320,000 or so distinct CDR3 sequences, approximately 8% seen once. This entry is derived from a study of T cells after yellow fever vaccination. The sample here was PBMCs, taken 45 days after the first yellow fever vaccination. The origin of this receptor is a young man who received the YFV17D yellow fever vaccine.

DNA for the CDR3: TGTGCCAGCAGCGCGAGACAGGGGCCGGGCGGGGAGCTGTTTTTT. Translating it yields CASSARQGPGGELFF. The chain joins TRBV9 to TRBJ2-2; 8 nucleotides align to TRBD1. V shed 3 bases and J 7 bases; nucleotides not matched to a gene: 8. Germline V gene lookup returns CDR1 SGDLS and CDR2 YYNGEE. CDR3 size: 15 residues.